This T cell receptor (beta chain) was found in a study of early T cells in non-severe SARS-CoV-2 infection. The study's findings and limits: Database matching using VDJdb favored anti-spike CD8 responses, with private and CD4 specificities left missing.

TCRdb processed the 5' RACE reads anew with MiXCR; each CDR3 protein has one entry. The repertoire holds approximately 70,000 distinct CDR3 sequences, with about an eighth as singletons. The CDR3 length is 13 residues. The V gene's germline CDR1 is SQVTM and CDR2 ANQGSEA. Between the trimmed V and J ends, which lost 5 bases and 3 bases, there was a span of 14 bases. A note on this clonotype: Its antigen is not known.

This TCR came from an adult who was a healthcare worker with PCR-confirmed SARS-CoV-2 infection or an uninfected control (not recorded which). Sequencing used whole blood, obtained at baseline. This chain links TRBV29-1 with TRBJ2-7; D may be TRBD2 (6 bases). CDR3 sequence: CSVRGGADYEQYF. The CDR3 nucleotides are TGCAGCGTTCGGGGCGGGGCGGACTACGAGCAGTACTTC.